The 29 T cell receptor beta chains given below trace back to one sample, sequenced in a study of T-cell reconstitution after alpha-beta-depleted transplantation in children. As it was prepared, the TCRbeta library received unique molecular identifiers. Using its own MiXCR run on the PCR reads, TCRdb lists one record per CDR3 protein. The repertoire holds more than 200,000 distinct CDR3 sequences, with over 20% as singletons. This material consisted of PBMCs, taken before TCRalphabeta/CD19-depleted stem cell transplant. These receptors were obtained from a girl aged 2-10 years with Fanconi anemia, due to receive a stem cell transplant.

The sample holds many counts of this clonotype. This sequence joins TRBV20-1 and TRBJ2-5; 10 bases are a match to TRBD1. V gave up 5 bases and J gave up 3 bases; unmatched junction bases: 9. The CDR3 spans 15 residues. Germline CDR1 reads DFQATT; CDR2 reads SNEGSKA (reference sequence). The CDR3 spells CSAGSLTGGEETQYF. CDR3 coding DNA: TGCAGTGCTGGCTCCCTGACAGGGGGCGAAGAGACCCAGTACTTC.

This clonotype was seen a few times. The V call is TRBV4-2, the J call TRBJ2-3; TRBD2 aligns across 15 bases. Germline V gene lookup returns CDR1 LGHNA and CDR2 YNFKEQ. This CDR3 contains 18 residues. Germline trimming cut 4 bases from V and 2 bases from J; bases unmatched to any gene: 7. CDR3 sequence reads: CASSPGLAGGPLTDTQYF. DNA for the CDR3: TGTGCCAGCAGCCCAGGACTAGCGGGAGGGCCTCTCACAGATACGCAGTATTTT.

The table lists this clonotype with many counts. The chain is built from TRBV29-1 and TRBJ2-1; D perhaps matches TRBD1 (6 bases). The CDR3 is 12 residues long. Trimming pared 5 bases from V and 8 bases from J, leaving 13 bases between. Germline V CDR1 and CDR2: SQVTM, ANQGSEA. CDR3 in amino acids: CSVRRTAYEQFF. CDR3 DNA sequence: TGCAGCGTTCGTAGGACAGCCTATGAGCAGTTCTTC.

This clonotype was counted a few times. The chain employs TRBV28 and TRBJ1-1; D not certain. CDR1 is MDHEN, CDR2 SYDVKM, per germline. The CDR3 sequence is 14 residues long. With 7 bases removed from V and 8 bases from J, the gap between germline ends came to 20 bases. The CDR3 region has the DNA TGTGCCAGCATCCTTACCATGGGTGGTACGGAAGCTTTCTTT. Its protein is CASILTMGGTEAFF.

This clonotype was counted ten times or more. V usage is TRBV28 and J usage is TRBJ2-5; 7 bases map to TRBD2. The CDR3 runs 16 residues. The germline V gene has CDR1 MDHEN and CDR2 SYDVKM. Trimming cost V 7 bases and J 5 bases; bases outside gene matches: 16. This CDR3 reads CASIEGGKGRRETQYF. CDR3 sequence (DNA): TGTGCCAGCATAGAGGGAGGGAAGGGTCGTAGGGAGACCCAGTACTTC.

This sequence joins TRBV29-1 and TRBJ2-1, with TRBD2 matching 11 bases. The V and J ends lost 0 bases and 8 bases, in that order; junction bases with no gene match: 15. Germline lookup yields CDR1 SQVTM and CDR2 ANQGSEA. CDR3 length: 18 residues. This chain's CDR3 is CSVEEWITSGSLRDEQFF. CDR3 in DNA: TGCAGCGTTGAAGAGTGGATTACTAGCGGGAGCCTTAGAGATGAGCAGTTCTTC.

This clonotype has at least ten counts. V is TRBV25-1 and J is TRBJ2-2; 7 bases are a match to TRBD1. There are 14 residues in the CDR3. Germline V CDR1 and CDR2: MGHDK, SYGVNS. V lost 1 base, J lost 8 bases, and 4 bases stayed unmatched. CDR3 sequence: CASSEFAGGGELFF. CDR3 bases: TGTGCCAGCAGTGAATTTGCAGGGGGTGGGGAGCTGTTTTTT.

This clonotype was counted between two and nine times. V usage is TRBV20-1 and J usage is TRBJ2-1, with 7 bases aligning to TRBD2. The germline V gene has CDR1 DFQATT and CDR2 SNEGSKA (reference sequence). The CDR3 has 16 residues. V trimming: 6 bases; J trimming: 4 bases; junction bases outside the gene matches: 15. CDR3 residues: CSAPSKWAGAYNEQFF. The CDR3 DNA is TGCAGTGCCCCTTCCAAGTGGGCGGGAGCTTACAATGAGCAGTTCTTC.

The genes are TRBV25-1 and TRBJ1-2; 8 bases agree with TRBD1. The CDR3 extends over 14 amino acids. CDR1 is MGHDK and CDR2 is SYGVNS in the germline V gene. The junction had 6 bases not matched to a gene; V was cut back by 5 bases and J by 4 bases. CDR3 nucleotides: TGTGCCAGCAGTAGACAGGGGATTGTCTATGGCTACACCTTC. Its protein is CASSRQGIVYGYTF.

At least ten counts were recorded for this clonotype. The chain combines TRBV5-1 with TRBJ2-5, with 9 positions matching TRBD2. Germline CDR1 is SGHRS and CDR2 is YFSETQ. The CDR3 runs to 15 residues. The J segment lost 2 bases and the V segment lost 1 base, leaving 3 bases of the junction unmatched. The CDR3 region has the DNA TGCGCCAGCAGCTTGCGTCTAGCGGGGCAAGAGACCCAGTACTTC. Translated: CASSLRLAGQETQYF.

For the CDR3, the DNA is TGTGCCAGCAGCTTAGGGGGCCTCAGGGGGAGCACAGATACGCAGTATTTT. This codes for CASSLGGLRGSTDTQYF. The rearrangement links TRBV7-8 to TRBJ2-3, with TRBD1 matching over 7 bases. CDR1 is SGHVS and CDR2 is FQNEAQ in the germline V gene. This CDR3 is built from 17 residues. The V and J ends lost 1 base and 0 bases, in that order; junction bases with no gene match: 7. The entire variable domain, with the rest obtained from reference TRBV7-8 and TRBJ2-3, is as follows: GAGVSQSPRYKVAKRGQDVALRCDPISGHVSLFWYQQALGQGPEFLTYFQNEAQLDKSGLPSDRFFAERPEGSVSTLKIQRTQQEDSAVYLCASSLGGLRGSTDTQYFGPGTRLTVL.

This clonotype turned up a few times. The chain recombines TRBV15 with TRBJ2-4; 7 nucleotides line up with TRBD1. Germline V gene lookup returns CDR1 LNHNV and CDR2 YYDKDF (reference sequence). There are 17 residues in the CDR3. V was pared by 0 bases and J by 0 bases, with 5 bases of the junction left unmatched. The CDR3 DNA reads TGTGCCACCAGCAGAGATGGGACAGCACTAGCCAAAAACATTCAGTACTTC. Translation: CATSRDGTALAKNIQYF.

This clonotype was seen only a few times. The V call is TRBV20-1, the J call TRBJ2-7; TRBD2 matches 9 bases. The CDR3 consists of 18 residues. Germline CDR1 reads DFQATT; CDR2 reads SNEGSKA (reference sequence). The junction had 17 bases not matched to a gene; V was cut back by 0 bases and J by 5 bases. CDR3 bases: TGCAGTGCTAGAGAGAGCCTTTGGTTTGCGGGGGGGCAGAACGAGCAGTACTTC. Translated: CSARESLWFAGGQNEQYF.

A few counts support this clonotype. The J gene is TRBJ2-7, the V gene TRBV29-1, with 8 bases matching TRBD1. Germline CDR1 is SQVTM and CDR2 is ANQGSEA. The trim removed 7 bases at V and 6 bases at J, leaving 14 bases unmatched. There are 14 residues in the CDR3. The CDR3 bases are TGCAGCGCGACCGTGAGGACAGGGTATGGCGAGCAGTACTTC. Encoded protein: CSATVRTGYGEQYF.

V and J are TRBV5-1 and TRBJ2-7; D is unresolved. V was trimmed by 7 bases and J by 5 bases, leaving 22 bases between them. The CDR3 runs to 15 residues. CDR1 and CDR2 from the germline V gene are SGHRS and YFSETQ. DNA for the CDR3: TGCGCCAGCGGCCTTTCCCCCCTTGGCCTCCACGAGCAGTACTTC. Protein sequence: CASGLSPLGLHEQYF.

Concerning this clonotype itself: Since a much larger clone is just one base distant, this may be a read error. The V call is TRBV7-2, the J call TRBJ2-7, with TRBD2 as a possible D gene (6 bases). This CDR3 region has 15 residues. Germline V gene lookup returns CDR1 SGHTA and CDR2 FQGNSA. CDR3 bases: TGTTCCAGCAGCTTAGCGGCGACAGACACCTACGAGCAGTACTTC. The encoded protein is CSSSLAATDTYEQYF. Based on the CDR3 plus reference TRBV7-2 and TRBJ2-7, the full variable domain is GAGVSQSPSNKVTEKGKDVELRCDPISGHTALYWYRQSLGQGLEFLIYFQGNSAPDKSGLPSDRFSAERTGGSVSTLTIQRTQQEDSAVYLCSSSLAATDTYEQYFGPGTRLTVT.

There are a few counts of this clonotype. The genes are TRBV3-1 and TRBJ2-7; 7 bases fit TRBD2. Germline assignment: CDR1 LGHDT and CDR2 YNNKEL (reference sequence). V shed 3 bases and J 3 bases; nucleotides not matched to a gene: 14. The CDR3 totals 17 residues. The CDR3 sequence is CASSHSFLAEIDYEQYF. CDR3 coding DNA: TGTGCCAGCAGCCACTCCTTTCTAGCGGAGATAGACTACGAGCAGTACTTC.

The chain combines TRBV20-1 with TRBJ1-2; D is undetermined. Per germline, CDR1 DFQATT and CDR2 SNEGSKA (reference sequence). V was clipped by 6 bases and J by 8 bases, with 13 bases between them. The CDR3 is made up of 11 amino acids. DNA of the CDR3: TGCAGTGCGGAACCAAAGTTGGGCTACACCTTC. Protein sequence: CSAEPKLGYTF.

In nucleotides, the CDR3 is TGTGCCAGCGGGACAGATCCAGAAGAGACCCAGTACTTC. This sequence encodes CASGTDPEETQYF. The gene calls are TRBV13 and TRBJ2-5, with TRBD1 matching over 7 bases. Trimming cost V 8 bases and J 3 bases; bases outside gene matches: 6. This CDR3 spans 13 amino acids. Germline CDR1 reads PRHDT; CDR2 reads FYEKMQ (reference sequence). The variable domain in full, with the rest retrieved from reference TRBV13 and TRBJ2-5, is AAGVIQSPRHLIKEKRETATLKCYPIPRHDTVYWYQQGPGQDPQFLISFYEKMQSDKGSIPDRFSAQQFSDYHSELNMSSLELGDSALYFCASGTDPEETQYFGPGTRLLVL.

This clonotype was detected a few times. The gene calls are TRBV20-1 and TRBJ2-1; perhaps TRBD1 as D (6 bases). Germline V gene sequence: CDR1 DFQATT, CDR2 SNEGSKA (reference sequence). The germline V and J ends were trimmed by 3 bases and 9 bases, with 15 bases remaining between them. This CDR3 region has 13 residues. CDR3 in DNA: TGCAGTGCTAGGGGGGCCCTAGTTGGTGAGCAGTTCTTC. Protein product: CSARGALVGEQFF.

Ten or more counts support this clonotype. This CDR3 is CASSSRDTQYF. The CDR3, as DNA: TGTGCCAGCAGTTCCCGAGATACGCAGTATTTT. This sequence joins TRBV28 and TRBJ2-3, with D hard to call. Between the trimmed V and J ends, which lost 4 bases and 5 bases, there was a span of 4 bases. The V gene's germline CDR1 is MDHEN and CDR2 SYDVKM. The CDR3 is 11 residues long.

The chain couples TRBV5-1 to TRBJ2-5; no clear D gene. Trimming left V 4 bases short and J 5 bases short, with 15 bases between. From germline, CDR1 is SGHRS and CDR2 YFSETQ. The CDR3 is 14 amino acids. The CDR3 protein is CASSVAGYGETQYF. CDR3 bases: TGCGCCAGCAGCGTAGCTGGTTACGGGGAGACCCAGTACTTC.

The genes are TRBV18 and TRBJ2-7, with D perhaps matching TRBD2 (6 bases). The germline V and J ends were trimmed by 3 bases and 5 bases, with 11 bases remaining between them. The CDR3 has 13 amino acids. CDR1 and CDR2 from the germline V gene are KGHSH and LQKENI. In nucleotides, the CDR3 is TGTGCCAGCTCACCGTTAGGAGGGCACGAGCAGTACTTC. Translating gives CASSPLGGHEQYF.

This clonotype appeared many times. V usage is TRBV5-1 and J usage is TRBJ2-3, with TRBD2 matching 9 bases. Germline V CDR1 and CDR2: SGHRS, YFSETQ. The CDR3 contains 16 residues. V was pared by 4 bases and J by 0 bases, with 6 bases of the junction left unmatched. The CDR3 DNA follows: TGCGCCAGCAGCGTTACCGGGACTAGCAGCACAGATACGCAGTATTTT. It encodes CASSVTGTSSTDTQYF. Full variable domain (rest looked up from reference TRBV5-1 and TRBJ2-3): KAGVTQTPRYLIKTRGQQVTLSCSPISGHRSVSWYQQTPGQGLQFLFEYFSETQRNKGNFPGRFSGRQFSNSRSEMNVSTLELGDSALYLCASSVTGTSSTDTQYFGPGTRLTVL.

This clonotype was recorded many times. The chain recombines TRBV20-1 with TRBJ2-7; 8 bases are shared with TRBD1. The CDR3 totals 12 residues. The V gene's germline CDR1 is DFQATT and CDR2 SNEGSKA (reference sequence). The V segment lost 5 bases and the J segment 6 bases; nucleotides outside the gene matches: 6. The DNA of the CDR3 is TGCAGTGCTTTGGACAGGGTAGGCGAGCAGTACTTC. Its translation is CSALDRVGEQYF.

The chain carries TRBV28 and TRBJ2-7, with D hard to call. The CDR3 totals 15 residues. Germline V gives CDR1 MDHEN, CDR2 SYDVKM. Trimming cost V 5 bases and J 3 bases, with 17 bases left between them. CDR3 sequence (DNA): TGTGCCAGCAGTCCGATGGTGGAATCGGGCTACGAGCAGTACTTC. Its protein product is CASSPMVESGYEQYF.

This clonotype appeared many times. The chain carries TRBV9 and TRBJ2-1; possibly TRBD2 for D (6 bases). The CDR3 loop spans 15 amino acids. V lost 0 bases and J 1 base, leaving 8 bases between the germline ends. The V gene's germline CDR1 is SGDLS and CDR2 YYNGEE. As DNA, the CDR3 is TGTGCCAGCAGCGTAGGGGACTGGTCCTACAATGAGCAGTTCTTC. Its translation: CASSVGDWSYNEQFF.

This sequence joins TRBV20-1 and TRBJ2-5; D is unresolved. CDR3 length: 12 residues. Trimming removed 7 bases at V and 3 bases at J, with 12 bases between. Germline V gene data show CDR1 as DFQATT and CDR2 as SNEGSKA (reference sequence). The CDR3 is CSGLTLKETQYF. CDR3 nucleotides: TGCAGTGGACTGACTCTAAAAGAGACCCAGTACTTC.

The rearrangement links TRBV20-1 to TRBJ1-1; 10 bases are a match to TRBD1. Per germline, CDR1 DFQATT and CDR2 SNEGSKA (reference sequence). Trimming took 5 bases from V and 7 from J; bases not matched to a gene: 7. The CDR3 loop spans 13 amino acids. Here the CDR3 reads CSAGTGVLGEAFF. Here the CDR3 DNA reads TGCAGTGCTGGGACAGGGGTGCTGGGTGAAGCTTTCTTT.